These 15 T cell receptor beta chains were all obtained from the same sample, sequenced in a study of cytomegalovirus exposure and HLA in healthy donors. It was with 60 Vbeta and 13 Jbeta primers that the PCR ran. Produced via immunoSEQ multiplex PCR; TCRdb's table is partial and in-frame only. The repertoire consists of about 130,000 clones, with over 60% occurring once and the leading ten covering around 1.8%. The material sequenced was PBMCs. The receptors originated from a man over 45 in good health and CMV-seronegative.

The V and J genes are TRBV7-9 and TRBJ2-1; no clear D gene. CDR1 is SEHNR, CDR2 FQNEAQ, per germline (reference sequence). V was cut by 5 bases and J by 10 bases, with 9 bases left in between. The CDR3 covers 11 residues. CDR3 residues: CASSPGREQFF. CDR3 in DNA: TGTGCCAGCAGCCCAGGTAGGGAGCAGTTCTTC.

V is TRBV28 and J is TRBJ2-5; 7 bases are a match to TRBD1. Germline loops: CDR1 MDHEN, CDR2 SYDVKM. J lost 4 bases, V lost 6 bases, and 5 bases had no gene match. The CDR3 loop spans 13 amino acids. In DNA form, the CDR3 reads TGTGCCAGCAGACAGACAGGGCGAGAGACCCAGTACTTC. It codes for CASRQTGRETQYF.

This chain uses TRBV7-8 with TRBJ1-1, with 9 bases that match TRBD1. The CDR3 is 14 residues long. Germline V CDR1 and CDR2: SGHVS, FQNEAQ. V gave up 5 bases and J gave up 2 bases; unmatched junction bases: 3. CDR3 amino acids: CASSPQGANTEAFF. The CDR3, as DNA: TGTGCCAGCAGCCCACAGGGGGCCAACACTGAAGCTTTCTTT. Filled out from reference TRBV7-8 and TRBJ1-1, the complete variable domain reads GAGVSQSPRYKVAKRGQDVALRCDPISGHVSLFWYQQALGQGPEFLTYFQNEAQLDKSGLPSDRFFAERPEGSVSTLKIQRTQQEDSAVYLCASSPQGANTEAFFGQGTRLTVV.

The V gene is TRBV5-5, the J gene TRBJ1-2; TRBD1 matches at 11 bases. Germline-derived CDR1 and CDR2 are SGHKS and YYEKEE (reference sequence). The V segment lost 4 bases and the J segment 2 bases; nucleotides outside the gene matches: 1. This CDR3 has 14 residues. The CDR3 loop is CASSGDRGNYGYTF. DNA for the CDR3: TGTGCCAGCAGCGGGGACAGGGGGAACTATGGCTACACCTTC.

The V call is TRBV5-1, the J call TRBJ2-3; 7 positions match TRBD2. The CDR3 extends over 16 amino acids. CDR1 is SGHRS, CDR2 YFSETQ, per germline. The trim removed 0 bases at V and 4 bases at J, leaving 8 bases unmatched. The CDR3, as DNA: TGCGCCAGCAGCTTGGTGGCTAGCGGAGGATCAGATACGCAGTATTTT. Amino acids: CASSLVASGGSDTQYF.

The chain uses TRBV7-2 and TRBJ1-6, with 8 positions matching TRBD1. The CDR3 length is 16 residues. V shed 1 base and J 10 bases; nucleotides not matched to a gene: 9. CDR1 and CDR2 (germline): SGHTA, FQGNSA. CDR3 loop: CASSLVPPGGMSPLHF. In nucleotides, the CDR3 is TGTGCCAGCAGCTTAGTACCTCCAGGGGGCATGTCACCCCTCCACTTT.

The chain employs TRBV11-2 and TRBJ2-7; 10 positions agree with TRBD1. The germline CDR1 and CDR2 sequences are SGHAT and FQNNGV. CDR3 length: 14 residues. Trimming cost V 3 bases and J 7 bases; bases outside gene matches: 6. In DNA form, the CDR3 reads TGTGCCAGCAGCTTGGAGGGGACAGGGGTTGAGCAGTACGTC. Encoded protein: CASSLEGTGVEQYV.

V and J are TRBV9 and TRBJ1-1; D unresolved. The CDR3 covers 13 residues. Germline values: CDR1 SGDLS, CDR2 YYNGEE. Trimming cost V 0 bases and J 3 bases, with 6 bases left between them. The DNA of the CDR3 is TGTGCCAGCAGCGTAGATCCTCACACTGAAGCTTTCTTT. It yields the protein CASSVDPHTEAFF.

This chain uses TRBV30 with TRBJ1-1, with D tentatively TRBD1 (5 bases). Germline V CDR1 and CDR2: GTSNPN, SVGIG (reference sequence). The CDR3 is 13 residues long. Deletions cut 1 base from V and 6 bases from J, with 12 bases between. The CDR3 nucleotides are TGTGCCTGGAGTGGCCGGGGGAGGGCTGAAGCTTTCTTT. Translation: CAWSGRGRAEAFF.

The CDR3 sequence: CASSLDTGSGELFF. CDR3 sequence (DNA): TGTGCCAGCAGCTTAGATACAGGATCCGGGGAGCTGTTTTTT. The chain has TRBV11-3 and TRBJ2-2; D perhaps matches TRBD1 (5 bases). Germline V gene data show CDR1 as SGHNT and CDR2 as YENEEA. V lost 0 bases and J lost 6, with 8 bases in between. The CDR3 extends over 14 amino acids.

The V and J genes are TRBV5-1 and TRBJ1-2; maybe TRBD1 (5 bases). The V gene's germline CDR1 is SGHRS and CDR2 YFSETQ. The CDR3 is 13 amino acids. V was pared by 4 bases and J by 6 bases, with 13 bases between. CDR3 sequence reads: CASSVLGADGYTF. In nucleotides, the CDR3 is TGCGCCAGCAGCGTATTAGGGGCTGATGGCTACACCTTC.

This clone was seen more than once but under ten times. The V and J genes are TRBV19 and TRBJ1-1; D is ambiguous. V dropped 5 bases and J dropped 5 bases, with 18 bases sitting between them. Per germline, CDR1 LNHDA and CDR2 SQIVND (reference sequence). The CDR3 consists of 15 residues. CDR3 loop: CASSPTRPGTTEAFF. The CDR3 DNA reads as TGTGCCAGTAGTCCCACCAGACCGGGAACGACTGAAGCTTTCTTT.

The V and J genes are TRBV7-2 and TRBJ1-5; 9 nucleotides agree with TRBD1. Germline assignment: CDR1 SGHTA and CDR2 FQGNSA. This CDR3 region has 18 residues. The V and J ends lost 3 bases and 3 bases, in that order; junction bases with no gene match: 12. The CDR3 protein is CASSFNTGGGRNNQPQHF. CDR3 DNA: TGTGCCAGCAGCTTTAACACAGGGGGCGGTCGAAACAATCAGCCCCAGCATTTT.

This clone was counted a few times. Other nucleotide sequences in the sample specify the same CDR3. The rearrangement uses TRBV7-9 and TRBJ1-1; no reliable D call. The length of the CDR3 is 13 residues. Germline assignment: CDR1 SEHNR and CDR2 FQNEAQ (reference sequence). The V end lost 0 bases, the J end lost 3 bases, and 5 bases lay between the germline ends. CDR3 bases: TGTGCCAGCAGCTTAGCTGAGTACACTGAAGCTTTCTTT. Protein sequence: CASSLAEYTEAFF.

This chain connects TRBV6-1 to TRBJ2-1, with 11 bases matching TRBD2. Germline-derived CDR1 and CDR2 are MNHNS and SASEGT. V lost 7 bases to trimming and J lost 9 bases; unmatched junction nucleotides: 8. The length of the CDR3 is 14 residues. This chain's CDR3 is CASIAGGQSGEQFF. The CDR3 DNA reads TGTGCCAGCATAGCGGGGGGGCAGAGCGGTGAGCAGTTCTTC.